Given below is one TCR beta chain in context. This specimen comes from a study of OX40 agonist ivuxolimab in advanced cancers. For the study at large: Ivuxolimab is an agonistic anti-OX40 (CD134) antibody, and patients were treated with it. Patients in dose escalation had liver, melanoma, kidney or head and neck cancers. Cohort: more than 75% men, mean age approximately 66, aged about 20 to 90.

Per germline, CDR1 SGHDN and CDR2 FVKESK. V gave up 2 bases and J gave up 4 bases, with 11 bases separating them. The CDR3 loop spans 15 amino acids. Autoimmune disease history or systemic immunosuppression was exclusionary. Using immunoSEQ multiplex PCR, the repertoire was profiled, and TCRdb retains in-frame clones only, with some absent. This table holds about 36,000 clones, approximately 78% found once. This sample comprised CD4+ or CD8+ T cells sorted from blood, obtained in a trial of the OX40 agonist ivuxolimab. V gene TRBV14 combines with J gene TRBJ1-4; D possibly corresponds to TRBD1 (6 bases). The receptor comes from an adult with an advanced solid tumor such as melanoma, head and neck, liver or kidney cancer. The DNA for the CDR3 is TGTGCCAGCAGCCAATATGGACAGTTTAATGAAAAACTGTTTTTT. Amino acids: CASSQYGQFNEKLFF.